Below, 24 T cell receptor beta chains from the same sample are listed, as sequenced in a study of CD8+ T cells in alopecia areata. Treatment defined: oral pan-JAK inhibitor, 5-10 mg twice daily. Sequencing templates came from extracted RNA that was reverse transcribed into cDNA. Sequencing was performed with immunoSEQ multiplex PCR; in TCRdb, only in-frame clones are kept and a portion is missing. The sample holds approximately 150,000 clones; approximately 59% are singletons and the top ten take approximately 16%. The sample here was CD4+ T cells sorted from blood, taken between weeks 55 and 65, from a patient treated with tofacitinib. The receptor set was obtained from a human donor with alopecia areata.

The chain is built from TRBV29-1 and TRBJ1-2; 10 bases map to TRBD1. There are 14 residues in the CDR3. In germline, CDR1 is SQVTM, CDR2 ANQGSEA. V was pared by 4 bases and J by 4 bases, with 6 bases of the junction left unmatched. CDR3 bases: TGCAGCGTTGCCCCACGACAGGGGGCCTATGGCTACACCTTC. The encoded protein is CSVAPRQGAYGYTF.

The J gene is TRBJ2-5, the V gene TRBV6-5, with D unclear. Germline V gene data show CDR1 as MNHEY and CDR2 as SVGAGI. V lost 0 bases to trimming and J lost 1 base, with 6 bases between them. The CDR3 contains 14 residues. The CDR3 sequence: CASSYSSIQETQYF. CDR3 sequence (DNA): TGTGCCAGCAGTTACTCCAGCATCCAAGAGACCCAGTACTTC.

The chain employs TRBV10-3 and TRBJ2-3; maybe TRBD1 (6 bases). Trimming removed 6 bases at V and 4 bases at J, with 11 bases between. The CDR3 length is 13 residues. The germline gives CDR1 ENHRY, CDR2 SYGVKD. The CDR3, as DNA: TGTGCCATCAGCCAACAGGGCCCAGATACGCAGTATTTT. Amino acids: CAISQQGPDTQYF.

The chain couples TRBV6-1 to TRBJ1-1, with D perhaps matching TRBD1 (6 bases). Germline CDR1 and CDR2: MNHNS and SASEGT. This CDR3 spans 13 amino acids. Trimming cost V 4 bases and J 6 bases, with 12 bases left between them. CDR3 in amino acids: CASSVTGLSEAFF. In nucleotides, the CDR3 is TGTGCCAGCAGTGTCACAGGGTTGTCTGAAGCTTTCTTT.

The J gene is TRBJ2-5, the V gene TRBV30; a possible D gene is TRBD2 (5 bases). The CDR3 has 14 amino acids. The V and J ends lost 2 bases and 5 bases respectively, with 15 bases between them. Germline V gives CDR1 GTSNPN, CDR2 SVGIG (reference sequence). CDR3 region: CAWSLGGSPETQYF. The CDR3 nucleotides read TGTGCCTGGAGTCTCGGTGGGAGTCCGGAGACCCAGTACTTC.

This clone is a singleton in its sample. The chain is built from TRBV5-6 and TRBJ2-1; weak D call: TRBD2 (6 bases). Germline V CDR1 and CDR2: SGHDT, YYEEEE. The V and J ends lost 4 bases and 4 bases respectively, with 18 bases between them. The length of the CDR3 is 16 residues. CDR3 sequence: CASSPGSLAGYNEQFF. CDR3 sequence (DNA): TGTGCCAGCAGCCCGGGCTCCCTCGCGGGGTACAATGAGCAGTTCTTC.

This clone has more than one count but fewer than ten. This chain joins TRBV4-1 and TRBJ1-5, with D maybe TRBD1 (5 bases). Trimming removed 1 base at V and 1 base at J, with 14 bases between. The V gene's germline CDR1 is MGHRA and CDR2 YSYEKL. CDR3 size: 17 residues. This chain's CDR3 is CASSQVPRAGSNQPQHF. The CDR3 DNA reads TGCGCCAGCAGCCAAGTCCCCAGGGCGGGAAGCAATCAGCCCCAGCATTTT.

This clone was observed a few times. V gene TRBV9 combines with J gene TRBJ2-2; possibly TRBD2 for D (6 bases). The CDR3 runs 16 residues. CDR1 is SGDLS and CDR2 is YYNGEE in the germline V gene. With 1 base removed from V and 10 bases from J, the gap between germline ends came to 20 bases. CDR3 DNA: TGTGCCAGCAGCGTATTGTCTAGCGCCCCACCTACGGAGCTGTTTTTT. This gives the protein CASSVLSSAPPTELFF.

The chain has TRBV2 and TRBJ2-5; D unresolved. With 2 bases removed from V and 5 bases from J, the gap between germline ends came to 6 bases. In germline, CDR1 is SNHLY, CDR2 FYNNEI. This CDR3 has 12 amino acids. The CDR3 coding sequence is TGTGCCAGCAGTGAATTTGTGGAGACCCAGTACTTC. This sequence encodes CASSEFVETQYF.

CDR3 loop: CASSEARGLGDTQYF. CDR3 nucleotides: TGTGCCAGCAGTGAAGCCAGGGGGCTTGGAGATACGCAGTATTTT. V usage is TRBV25-1 and J usage is TRBJ2-3; 8 nucleotides agree with TRBD1. CDR1 is MGHDK and CDR2 is SYGVNS in the germline V gene. The CDR3 runs to 15 residues. Germline trimming cut 2 bases from V and 5 bases from J; bases unmatched to any gene: 6.

Written as DNA, the CDR3 is TGCAGCGTAAGCGGGGGGCCCTACGAGCAGTACTTC. Protein: CSVSGGPYEQYF. The V and J genes are TRBV29-1 and TRBJ2-5, with 9 bases aligning to TRBD2. The J call may not be correct, given that the DNA end is closer to TRBJ2-7. CDR1 SQVTM and CDR2 ANQGSEA come from the germline V gene. This CDR3 contains 12 residues.

This clone was picked up a small number of times. This chain joins TRBV5-1 and TRBJ2-1; 14 bases are a match to TRBD2. V was clipped by 4 bases and J by 5 bases; unmatched bases: 5. Germline V CDR1 and CDR2: SGHRS, YFSETQ. The CDR3 totals 16 residues. CDR3 in DNA: TGCGCCAGCAGCCCAAAGGGACTAGCGGGGGACAATGAGCAGTTCTTC. Translating it yields CASSPKGLAGDNEQFF.

The genes are TRBV20-1 and TRBJ2-1; D uncertain. The ends were cut back, 3 bases at V and 4 bases at J, with 4 bases in the middle. Germline V lookup: CDR1 DFQATT, CDR2 SNEGSKA (reference sequence). There are 11 residues in the CDR3. DNA of the CDR3: TGCAGTGCTAGGCATTACAATGAGCAGTTCTTC. Amino acid sequence: CSARHYNEQFF.

This clone came up a few times. This chain uses TRBV14 with TRBJ2-6; D perhaps matches TRBD1 (5 bases). CDR1 is SGHDN and CDR2 is FVKESK in the germline V gene. V was pared by 3 bases and J by 3 bases, with 12 bases between. This CDR3 region has 16 residues. In DNA form, the CDR3 reads TGTGCCAGCAGCCATCGCCAGGGCGGTGGGGCCAACGTCCTGACTTTC. Its protein product is CASSHRQGGGANVLTF.

The chain couples TRBV7-2 to TRBJ2-7, with D hard to call. Trimming stripped 0 bases from V and 5 bases from J, with 14 bases between. In germline, CDR1 is SGHTA, CDR2 FQGNSA. There are 15 residues in the CDR3. For the CDR3, the DNA is TGTGCCAGCAGCTTAGCGGCAGGTAGTGTGAACGAGCAGTACTTC. Translation gives CASSLAAGSVNEQYF.

This clone was found a few times. The chain links TRBV19 to TRBJ1-1; D is unclear. V gave up 3 bases and J gave up 7 bases, with 9 bases separating them. The CDR3 is made up of 12 amino acids. Germline V gene lookup returns CDR1 LNHDA and CDR2 SQIVND (reference sequence). The CDR3 protein is CASSIALGEAFF. The CDR3 nucleotides are TGTGCCAGTAGTATCGCCCTGGGTGAAGCTTTCTTT. Filled out from reference TRBV19 and TRBJ1-1, the complete variable domain reads DGGITQSPKYLFRKEGQNVTLSCEQNLNHDAMYWYRQDPGQGLRLIYYSQIVNDFQKGDIAEGYSVSREKKESFPLTVTSAQKNPTAFYLCASSIALGEAFFGQGTRLTVV.

This sequence joins TRBV29-1 and TRBJ2-2; tentatively, D is TRBD1 or TRBD2 (5 bases each). The V end was cut by 7 bases, the J end by 6 bases, with 15 bases between. Germline V gene data show CDR1 as SQVTM and CDR2 as ANQGSEA. The CDR3 length is 13 residues. The CDR3 is CSGRIGASGELFF. In DNA, the CDR3 is TGCAGCGGGAGGATCGGGGCGTCCGGGGAGCTGTTTTTT.

This clone was detected only a few times. The V and J genes are TRBV29-1 and TRBJ1-1, with D perhaps matching TRBD1 (6 bases). The germline V gene encodes CDR1 SQVTM and CDR2 ANQGSEA. The CDR3 runs to 11 residues. The germline V and J ends were trimmed by 4 bases and 7 bases, with 10 bases remaining between them. The CDR3 loop is CSVVGASEAFF. In DNA, the CDR3 is TGCAGCGTTGTGGGGGCGAGTGAAGCTTTCTTT.

This chain joins TRBV7-2 and TRBJ2-7; 11 bases are a match to TRBD2. Per the germline V gene, CDR1 is SGHTA and CDR2 is FQGNSA. Trimming removed 1 base from V and 4 bases from J; junction bases left unmatched: 3. The CDR3 consists of 15 residues. CDR3 in amino acids: CASSLGASGGYEQYF. The DNA for the CDR3 is TGTGCCAGCAGCTTAGGGGCTAGCGGGGGGTACGAGCAGTACTTC.

The chain employs TRBV20-1 and TRBJ2-1; D gene unclear. The CDR3 totals 11 residues. The ends were cut back, 4 bases at V and 9 bases at J, with 10 bases in the middle. CDR1 is DFQATT and CDR2 is SNEGSKA in the germline V gene (reference sequence). The CDR3 protein is CSANALAEQFF. CDR3 sequence (DNA): TGCAGTGCTAACGCTTTAGCTGAGCAGTTCTTC.

DNA of the CDR3: TGTGCCAGCGCCCGGGACACCAACTACGAGCAGTACTTC. Amino acid sequence: CASARDTNYEQYF. The genes are TRBV6-5 and TRBJ2-7, with TRBD1 as a possible D gene (6 bases). Germline V gene data show CDR1 as MNHEY and CDR2 as SVGAGI. The length of the CDR3 is 13 residues. Trimming took 8 bases from V and 3 from J, leaving 14 bases between them.

The chain joins TRBV7-2 to TRBJ1-2; 10 nucleotides align to TRBD1. Trimming at V came to 4 bases and at J to 8 bases, leaving 10 bases not matched to a gene. Germline CDR1 and CDR2: SGHTA and FQGNSA. The CDR3 runs 15 residues. CDR3 sequence (DNA): TGTGCCAGCAGCTCGCGTCCGGGACAGGGGATCGGCTACACCTTC. It encodes CASSSRPGQGIGYTF.

The chain combines TRBV19 with TRBJ1-6; D unresolved. The V gene's germline CDR1 is LNHDA and CDR2 SQIVND (reference sequence). The CDR3 has 12 amino acids. V lost 5 bases and J lost 5, with 4 bases in between. The chain's CDR3 is CASSPHNSPLHF. The DNA of the CDR3 is TGTGCCAGTAGTCCTCATAATTCACCCCTCCACTTT.

V and J are TRBV5-1 and TRBJ2-1, with 10 bases aligning to TRBD2. Looked up from germline, CDR1 is SGHRS and CDR2 is YFSETQ. The CDR3 extends over 15 amino acids. V dropped 0 bases and J dropped 5; count of bases not matched to a gene: 2. CDR3 coding DNA: TGCGCCAGCAGCTTGGTGGGACTAGCGAACAATGAGCAGTTCTTC. Translation gives CASSLVGLANNEQFF.